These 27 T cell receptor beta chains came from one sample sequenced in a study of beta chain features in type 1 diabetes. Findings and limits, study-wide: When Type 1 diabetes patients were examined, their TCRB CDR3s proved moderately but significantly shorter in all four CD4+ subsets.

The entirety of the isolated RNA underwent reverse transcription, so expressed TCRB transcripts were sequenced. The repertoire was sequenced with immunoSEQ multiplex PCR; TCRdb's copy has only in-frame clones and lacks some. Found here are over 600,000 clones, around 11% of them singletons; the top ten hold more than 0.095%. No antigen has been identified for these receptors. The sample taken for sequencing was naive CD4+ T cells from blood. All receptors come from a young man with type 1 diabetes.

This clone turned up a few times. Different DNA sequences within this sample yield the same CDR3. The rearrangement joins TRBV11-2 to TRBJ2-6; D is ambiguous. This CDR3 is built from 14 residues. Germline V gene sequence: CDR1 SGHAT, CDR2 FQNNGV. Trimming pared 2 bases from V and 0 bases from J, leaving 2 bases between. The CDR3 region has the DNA TGTGCCAGCAGCTTACCCTCTGGGGCCAACGTCCTGACTTTC. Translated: CASSLPSGANVLTF.

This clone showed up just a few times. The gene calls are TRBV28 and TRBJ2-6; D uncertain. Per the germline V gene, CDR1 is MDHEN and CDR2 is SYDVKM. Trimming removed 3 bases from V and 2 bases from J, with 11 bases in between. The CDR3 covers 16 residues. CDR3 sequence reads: CASSFPWVTGANVLTF. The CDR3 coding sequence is TGTGCCAGCAGTTTTCCTTGGGTAACTGGGGCCAACGTCCTGACTTTC.

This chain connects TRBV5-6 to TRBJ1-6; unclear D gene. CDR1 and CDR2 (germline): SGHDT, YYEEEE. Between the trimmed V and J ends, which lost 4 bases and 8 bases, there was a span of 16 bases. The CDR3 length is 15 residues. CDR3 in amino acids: CASSPPGQWDSPLHF. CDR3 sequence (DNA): TGTGCCAGCAGCCCACCGGGCCAGTGGGATTCACCCCTCCACTTT.

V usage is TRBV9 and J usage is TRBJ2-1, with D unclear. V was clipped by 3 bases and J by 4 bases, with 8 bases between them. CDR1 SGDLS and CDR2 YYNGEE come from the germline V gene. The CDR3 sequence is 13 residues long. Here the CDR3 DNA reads TGTGCCAGCAGCGGAAATGTTTACAATGAGCAGTTCTTC. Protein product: CASSGNVYNEQFF. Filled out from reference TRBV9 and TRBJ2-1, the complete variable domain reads DSGVTQTPKHLITATGQRVTLRCSPRSGDLSVYWYQQSLDQGLQFLIQYYNGEERAKGNILERFSAQQFPDLHSELNLSSLELGDSALYFCASSGNVYNEQFFGPGTRLTVL.

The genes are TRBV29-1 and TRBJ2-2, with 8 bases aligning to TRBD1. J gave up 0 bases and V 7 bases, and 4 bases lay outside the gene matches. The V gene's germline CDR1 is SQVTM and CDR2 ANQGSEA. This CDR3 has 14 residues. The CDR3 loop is CSAQTGANTGELFF. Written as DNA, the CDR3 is TGCAGCGCCCAGACAGGGGCGAACACCGGGGAGCTGTTTTTT.

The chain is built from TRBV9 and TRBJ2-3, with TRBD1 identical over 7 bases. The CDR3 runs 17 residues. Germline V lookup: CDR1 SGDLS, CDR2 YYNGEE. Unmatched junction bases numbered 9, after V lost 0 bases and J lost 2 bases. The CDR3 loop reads CASSVERQGLNTDTQYF. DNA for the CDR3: TGTGCCAGCAGCGTAGAGCGACAGGGTCTTAACACAGATACGCAGTATTTT.

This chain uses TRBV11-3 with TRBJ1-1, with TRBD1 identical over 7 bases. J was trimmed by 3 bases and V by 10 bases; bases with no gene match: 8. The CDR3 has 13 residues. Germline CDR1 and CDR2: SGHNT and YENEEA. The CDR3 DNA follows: TGTGCCACCTCACAGGGGTATGACACTGAAGCTTTCTTT. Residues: CATSQGYDTEAFF.

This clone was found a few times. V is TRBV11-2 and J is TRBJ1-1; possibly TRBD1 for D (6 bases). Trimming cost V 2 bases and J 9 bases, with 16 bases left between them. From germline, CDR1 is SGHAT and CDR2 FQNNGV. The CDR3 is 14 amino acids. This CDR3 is CASSLTTGQQKAFF. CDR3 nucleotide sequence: TGTGCCAGCAGCTTAACCACAGGGCAACAGAAAGCTTTCTTT. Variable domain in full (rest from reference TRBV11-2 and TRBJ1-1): EAGVAQSPRYKIIEKRQSVAFWCNPISGHATLYWYQQILGQGPKLLIQFQNNGVVDDSQLPKDRFSAERLKGVDSTLKIQPAKLEDSAVYLCASSLTTGQQKAFFGQGTRLTVV.

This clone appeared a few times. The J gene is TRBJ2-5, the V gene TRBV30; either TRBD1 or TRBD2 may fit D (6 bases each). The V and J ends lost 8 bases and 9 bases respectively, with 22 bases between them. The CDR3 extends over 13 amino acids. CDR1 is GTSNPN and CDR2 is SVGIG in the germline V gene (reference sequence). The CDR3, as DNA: TGTGCCGGAGCGTTCCGGGGGCCAGGGGCCCAGTACTTC. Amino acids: CAGAFRGPGAQYF.

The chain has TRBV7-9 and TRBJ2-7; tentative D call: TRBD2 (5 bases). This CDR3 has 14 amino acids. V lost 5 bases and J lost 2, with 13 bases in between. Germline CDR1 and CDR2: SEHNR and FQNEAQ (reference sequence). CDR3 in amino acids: CASSGEQRTYEQYF. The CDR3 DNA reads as TGTGCCAGCAGCGGGGAGCAGAGAACCTACGAGCAGTACTTC.

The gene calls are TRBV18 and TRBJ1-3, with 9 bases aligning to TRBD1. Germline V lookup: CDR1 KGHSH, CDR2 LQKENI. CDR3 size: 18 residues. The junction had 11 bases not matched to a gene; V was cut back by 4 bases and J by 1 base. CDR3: CASSQTGQGVLSGNTIYF. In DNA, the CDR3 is TGTGCCAGCTCACAGACGGGACAGGGAGTGTTATCTGGAAACACCATATATTTT.

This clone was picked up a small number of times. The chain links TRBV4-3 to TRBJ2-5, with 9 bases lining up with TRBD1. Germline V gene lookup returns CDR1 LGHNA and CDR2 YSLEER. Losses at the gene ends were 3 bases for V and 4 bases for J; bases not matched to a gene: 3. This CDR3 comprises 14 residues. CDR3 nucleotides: TGCGCCAGCAGCCAGCGGACAGGGGCAGAGACCCAGTACTTC. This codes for CASSQRTGAETQYF.

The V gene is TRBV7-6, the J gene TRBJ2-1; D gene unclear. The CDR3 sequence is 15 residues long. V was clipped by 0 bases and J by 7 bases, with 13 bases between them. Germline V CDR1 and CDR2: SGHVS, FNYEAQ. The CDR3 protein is CASSLARFSRNEQFF. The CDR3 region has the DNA TGTGCCAGCAGCTTAGCGAGGTTCAGCCGGAATGAGCAGTTCTTC.

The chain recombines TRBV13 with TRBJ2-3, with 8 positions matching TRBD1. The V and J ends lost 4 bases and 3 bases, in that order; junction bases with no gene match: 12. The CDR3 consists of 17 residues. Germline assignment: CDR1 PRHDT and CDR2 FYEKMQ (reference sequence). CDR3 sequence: CASSSRTGSMRTDTQYF. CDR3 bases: TGTGCCAGCAGCTCTCGGACAGGGAGTATGCGGACAGATACGCAGTATTTT. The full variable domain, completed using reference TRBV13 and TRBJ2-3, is AAGVIQSPRHLIKEKRETATLKCYPIPRHDTVYWYQQGPGQDPQFLISFYEKMQSDKGSIPDRFSAQQFSDYHSELNMSSLELGDSALYFCASSSRTGSMRTDTQYFGPGTRLTVL.

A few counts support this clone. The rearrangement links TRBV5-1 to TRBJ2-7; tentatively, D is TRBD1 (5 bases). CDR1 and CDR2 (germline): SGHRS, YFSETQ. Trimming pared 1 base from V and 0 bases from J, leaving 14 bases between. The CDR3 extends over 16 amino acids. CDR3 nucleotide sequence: TGCGCCAGCAGCTTGTGGGGCTCGGACGGCTCCTACGAGCAGTACTTC. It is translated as CASSLWGSDGSYEQYF.

The CDR3 nucleotides are TGTGCCAGCAGCTTAGTAGCGGGAACCTCTGGGGCCAACGTCCTGACTTTC. Translated: CASSLVAGTSGANVLTF. The V call is TRBV7-2, the J call TRBJ2-6, with 8 positions matching TRBD2. Germline V CDR1 and CDR2: SGHTA, FQGNSA. The CDR3 sequence is 17 residues long. V lost 1 base and J lost 0; bases outside the gene matches: 2.

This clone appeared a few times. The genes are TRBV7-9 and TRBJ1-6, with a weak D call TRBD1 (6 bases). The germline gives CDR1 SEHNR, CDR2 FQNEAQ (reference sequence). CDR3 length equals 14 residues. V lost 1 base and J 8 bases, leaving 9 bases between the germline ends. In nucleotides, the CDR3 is TGTGCCAGCAGCTTAGTGGCAGGGGATTCACCCCTCCACTTT. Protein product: CASSLVAGDSPLHF.

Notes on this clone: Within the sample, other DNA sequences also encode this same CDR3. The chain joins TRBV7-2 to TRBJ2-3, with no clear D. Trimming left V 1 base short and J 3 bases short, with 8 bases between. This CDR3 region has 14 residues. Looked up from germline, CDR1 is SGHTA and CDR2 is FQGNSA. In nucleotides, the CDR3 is TGTGCCAGCAGCTTAGGCCCGCTTACAGATACGCAGTATTTT. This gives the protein CASSLGPLTDTQYF. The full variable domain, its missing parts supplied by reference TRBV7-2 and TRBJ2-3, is GAGVSQSPSNKVTEKGKDVELRCDPISGHTALYWYRQSLGQGLEFLIYFQGNSAPDKSGLPSDRFSAERTGGSVSTLTIQRTQQEDSAVYLCASSLGPLTDTQYFGPGTRLTVL.

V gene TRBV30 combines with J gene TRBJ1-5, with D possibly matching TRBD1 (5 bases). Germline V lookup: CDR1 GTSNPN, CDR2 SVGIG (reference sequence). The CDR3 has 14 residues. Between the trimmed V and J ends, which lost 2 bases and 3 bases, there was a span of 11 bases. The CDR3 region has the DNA TGTGCCTGGAGTCCCGGGACCCACAATCAGCCCCAGCATTTT. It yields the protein CAWSPGTHNQPQHF.

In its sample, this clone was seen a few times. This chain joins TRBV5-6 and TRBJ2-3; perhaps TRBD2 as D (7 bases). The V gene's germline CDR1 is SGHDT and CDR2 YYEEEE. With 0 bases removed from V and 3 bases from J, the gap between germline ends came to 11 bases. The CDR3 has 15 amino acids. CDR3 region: CASSLVAGATDTQYF. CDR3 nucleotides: TGTGCCAGCAGCTTGGTGGCGGGGGCTACAGATACGCAGTATTTT.

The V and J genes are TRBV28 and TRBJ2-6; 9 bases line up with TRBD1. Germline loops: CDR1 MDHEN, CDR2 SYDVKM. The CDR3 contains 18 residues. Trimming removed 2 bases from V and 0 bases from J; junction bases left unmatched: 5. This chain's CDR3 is CASSLLGQGSSGANVLTF. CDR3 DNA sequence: TGTGCCAGCAGTTTACTGGGACAGGGAAGCTCTGGGGCCAACGTCCTGACTTTC. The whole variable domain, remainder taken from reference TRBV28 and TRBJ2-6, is DVKVTQSSRYLVKRTGEKVFLECVQDMDHENMFWYRQDPGLGLRLIYFSYDVKMKEKGDIPEGYSVSREKKERFSLILESASTNQTSMYLCASSLLGQGSSGANVLTFGAGSRLTVL.

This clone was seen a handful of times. The CDR3 DNA sequence: TGTGCCAGCAGCACCTCAGAGAACACTGAAGCTTTCTTT. This codes for CASSTSENTEAFF. This chain joins TRBV2 and TRBJ1-1; D gene uncertain. The CDR3 length is 13 residues. CDR1 and CDR2 from the germline V gene are SNHLY and FYNNEI. V was cut by 6 bases and J by 1 base, with 9 bases left in between.

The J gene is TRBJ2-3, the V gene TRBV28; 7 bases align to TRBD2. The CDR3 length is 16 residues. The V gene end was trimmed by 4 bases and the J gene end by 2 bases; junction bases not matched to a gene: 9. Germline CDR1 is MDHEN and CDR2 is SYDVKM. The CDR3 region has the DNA TGTGCCAGCAGTTCTCCGGCTAGCGGCTCCACAGATACGCAGTATTTT. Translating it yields CASSSPASGSTDTQYF. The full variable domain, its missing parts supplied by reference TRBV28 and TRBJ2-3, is DVKVTQSSRYLVKRTGEKVFLECVQDMDHENMFWYRQDPGLGLRLIYFSYDVKMKEKGDIPEGYSVSREKKERFSLILESASTNQTSMYLCASSSPASGSTDTQYFGPGTRLTVL.

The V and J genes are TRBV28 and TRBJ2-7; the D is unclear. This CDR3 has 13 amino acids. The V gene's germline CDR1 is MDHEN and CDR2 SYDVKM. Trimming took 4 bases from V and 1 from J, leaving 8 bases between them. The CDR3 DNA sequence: TGTGCCAGCAGTTGGGTCGGTTCCTACGAGCAGTACTTC. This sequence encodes CASSWVGSYEQYF.

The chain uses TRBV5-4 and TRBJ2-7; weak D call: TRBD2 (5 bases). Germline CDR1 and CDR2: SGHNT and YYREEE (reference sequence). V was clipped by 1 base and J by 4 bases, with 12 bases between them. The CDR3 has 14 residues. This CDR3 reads CASSLRGTEYEQYF. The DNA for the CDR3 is TGTGCCAGCAGCTTGCGGGGTACGGAGTACGAGCAGTACTTC.

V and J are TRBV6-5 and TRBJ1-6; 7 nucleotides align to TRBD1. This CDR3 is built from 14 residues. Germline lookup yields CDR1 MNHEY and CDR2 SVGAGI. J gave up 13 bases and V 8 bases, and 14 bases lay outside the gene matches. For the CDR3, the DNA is TGTGCCAGCCGCGGGCGACAGGGAGGTATTCCCCTCCACTTT. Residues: CASRGRQGGIPLHF.

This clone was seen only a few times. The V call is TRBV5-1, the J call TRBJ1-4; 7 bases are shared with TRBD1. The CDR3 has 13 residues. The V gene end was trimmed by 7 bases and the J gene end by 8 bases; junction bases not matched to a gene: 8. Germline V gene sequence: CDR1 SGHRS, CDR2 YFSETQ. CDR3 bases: TGCGCCAGCCATGACAGGGTAGGGGAAAAACTGTTTTTT. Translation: CASHDRVGEKLFF.